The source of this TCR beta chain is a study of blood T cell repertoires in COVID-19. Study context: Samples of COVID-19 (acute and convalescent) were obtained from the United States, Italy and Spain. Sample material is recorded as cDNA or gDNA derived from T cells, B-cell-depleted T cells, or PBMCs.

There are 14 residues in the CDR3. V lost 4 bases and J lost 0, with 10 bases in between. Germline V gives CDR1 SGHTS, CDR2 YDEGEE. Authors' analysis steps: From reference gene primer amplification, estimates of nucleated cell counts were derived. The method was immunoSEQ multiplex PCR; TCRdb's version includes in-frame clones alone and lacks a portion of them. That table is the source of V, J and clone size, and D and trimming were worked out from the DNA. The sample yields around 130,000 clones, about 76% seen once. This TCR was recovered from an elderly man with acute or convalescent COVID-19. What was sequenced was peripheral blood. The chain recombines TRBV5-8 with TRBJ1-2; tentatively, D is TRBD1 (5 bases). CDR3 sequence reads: CASSLDIPNYGYTF. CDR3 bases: TGTGCCAGCAGCCTGGACATCCCTAACTATGGCTACACCTTC.